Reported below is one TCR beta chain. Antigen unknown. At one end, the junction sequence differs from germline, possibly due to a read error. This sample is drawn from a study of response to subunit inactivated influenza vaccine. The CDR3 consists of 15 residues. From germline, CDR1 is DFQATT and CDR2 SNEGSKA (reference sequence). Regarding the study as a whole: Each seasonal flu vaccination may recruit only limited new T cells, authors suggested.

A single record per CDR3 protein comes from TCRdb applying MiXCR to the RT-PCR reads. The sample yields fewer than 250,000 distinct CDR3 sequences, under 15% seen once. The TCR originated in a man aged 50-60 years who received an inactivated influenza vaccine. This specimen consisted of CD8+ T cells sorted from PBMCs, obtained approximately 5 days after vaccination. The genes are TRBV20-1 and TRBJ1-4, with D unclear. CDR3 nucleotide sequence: TGCTGTGCTAGAGATCTCGGGTACCTAGAGGAAAAACTGTTTTTT. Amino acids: CCARDLGYLEEKLFF.